The TCR beta chain under discussion was sequenced for a study of blood T cell repertoires in COVID-19. Study details: The cDNA or gDNA used as material had been derived from T cells, B-cell-depleted T cells, or PBMCs.

The protocol was immunoSEQ multiplex PCR, while the TCRdb copy is restricted to in-frame clones and leaves out a portion. This table has 120,000 to 150,000 clones, roughly 80% appearing once. Germline V lookup: CDR1 SQVTM, CDR2 ANQGSEA. V lost 7 bases, J lost 1 base, and 3 bases stayed unmatched. There are 13 residues in the CDR3. This rearrangement joins TRBV29-1 to TRBJ2-3, with TRBD2 matching 9 bases. The sample comprised peripheral blood. The receptor comes from an elderly woman in a cohort sampled during active or convalescent COVID-19. The CDR3 protein is CSAKRGGTDTQYF. The CDR3 DNA reads TGCAGCGCGAAGCGGGGGGGCACAGATACGCAGTATTTT.